This T cell receptor (beta chain) was recorded in a study of blood T cell repertoires in COVID-19. Study in general: The United States, Italy and Spain were the sources of the acute and convalescent COVID-19 samples. Sample material is recorded as cDNA or gDNA derived from T cells, B-cell-depleted T cells, or PBMCs.

This clone was recorded a few times. This CDR3 contains 15 residues. With 3 bases clipped from V and 1 base from J, the junction kept 3 bases outside the gene matches. From germline, CDR1 is SGHRS and CDR2 YFSETQ. Per the study methods: Reference gene primers were amplified, and this amplification served to estimate nucleated cell counts. Libraries were prepared by immunoSEQ multiplex PCR; TCRdb keeps only in-frame clonotypes and omits some of them. The DNA gave D and trimming, while V, J and clone size come from that table. The sample holds some 77,000 clones, roughly four fifths seen once. The specimen sequenced was peripheral blood. The chain carries TRBV5-1 and TRBJ2-2; 7 bases agree with TRBD1. The TCR originated in a man aged 65 to 85 with acute or convalescent COVID-19. CDR3 sequence: CASSSGTVNTGELFF. CDR3 sequence (DNA): TGCGCCAGCAGCTCGGGGACAGTGAACACCGGGGAGCTGTTTTTT.